These 6 T cell receptor beta chains came from one sample sequenced in a study of response to subunit inactivated influenza vaccine. Via MiXCR, TCRdb re-called the RT-PCR reads, giving one row per CDR3 protein. The table lists 450,000 to 600,000 distinct CDR3 sequences, roughly 7.9% of them singletons. The starting material was PBMCs from blood, obtained roughly 24 months after vaccination. Receptors originate from a man aged 50 to 69 who received an inactivated influenza vaccine.

There are many counts of this clonotype. The chain joins TRBV7-8 to TRBJ1-1; TRBD1 is a possible D gene (6 bases). The length of the CDR3 is 14 residues. Per the germline V gene, CDR1 is SGHVS and CDR2 is FQNEAQ. Between the trimmed V and J ends, which lost 3 bases and 6 bases, there was a span of 14 bases. The CDR3 is CASSFSGPGAEAFF. Written as DNA, the CDR3 is TGTGCCAGCAGCTTTAGCGGCCCAGGGGCTGAAGCTTTCTTT.

This chain joins TRBV29-1 and TRBJ2-5; 9 bases match TRBD2. V shed 3 bases, J shed 5 bases, and the junction held 10 bases outside the gene matches. CDR3 length: 15 amino acids. CDR1 and CDR2 (germline): SQVTM, ANQGSEA. The CDR3 DNA reads TGCAGCGTTGACTTGACTAGCGGTGGGGGCGAGACCCAGTACTTC. As protein: CSVDLTSGGGETQYF.

This chain links TRBV4-3 with TRBJ2-2; D possibly corresponds to TRBD1 (5 bases). This CDR3 is built from 16 residues. The germline gives CDR1 LGHNA, CDR2 YSLEER. The V end lost 0 bases, the J end lost 0 bases, and 8 bases lay between the germline ends. CDR3 protein: CASSQDGATNTGELFF. The CDR3 nucleotides are TGCGCCAGCAGCCAAGATGGGGCCACGAACACCGGGGAGCTGTTTTTT.

This clonotype was counted at least ten times. The genes are TRBV29-1 and TRBJ2-3, with 11 bases fitting TRBD2. Germline CDR1 SQVTM, CDR2 ANQGSEA. The CDR3 extends over 14 amino acids. Unmatched junction bases numbered 4, after V lost 6 bases and J lost 2 bases. Here the CDR3 reads CSVRLAGTTDTQYF. DNA for the CDR3: TGCAGCGTCCGACTAGCGGGGACCACAGATACGCAGTATTTT.

About this clonotype: Lacking the conserved final phenylalanine or tryptophan, this CDR3 likely reflects a read error. The rearrangement links TRBV6-5 to TRBJ1-6, with 9 bases fitting TRBD1. The V gene end was trimmed by 2 bases and the J gene end by 6 bases; junction bases not matched to a gene: 11. Germline V lookup: CDR1 MNHEY, CDR2 SVGAGI. The CDR3 has 18 residues. CDR3 DNA: TGTGCCAGCAGTTACATACCCCCTGGACAGGGGAGTAATTCACCCCTCCACTCT. This codes for CASSYIPPGQGSNSPLHS.

CDR3 in amino acids: CASSSRAGNQPQHF. The CDR3 region has the DNA TGTGCCAGCAGTTCAAGGGCCGGCAATCAGCCCCAGCATTTT. The genes are TRBV2 and TRBJ1-5; D unresolved. Germline CDR1 SNHLY, CDR2 FYNNEI. The V end lost 5 bases, the J end lost 2 bases, and 10 bases lay between the germline ends. The CDR3 length is 14 residues.